The 23 T cell receptor beta chains presented below share a single source sample, sequenced in a study of cytomegalovirus exposure and HLA in healthy donors. Primers: 60 Vbeta forward and 13 Jbeta reverse. Only in-frame clones appear in the TCRdb table, and some are missing; sequencing was by immunoSEQ multiplex PCR. The repertoire table contains 75,000 to 95,000 clones. The sample comprised PBMCs. The origin of the receptors is a girl aged 10 to 17 in good health and CMV-seropositive.

The V gene is TRBV14, the J gene TRBJ2-3; tentative D call: TRBD2 (7 bases). Germline loops: CDR1 SGHDN, CDR2 FVKESK. V lost 0 bases to trimming and J lost 7 bases, with 17 bases between them. The CDR3 length is 16 residues. CDR3: CASSQEGGGRRNTQYF. CDR3 sequence (DNA): TGTGCCAGCAGCCAAGAGGGCGGGGGCAGGAGGAATACGCAGTATTTT.

The V and J genes are TRBV6-1 and TRBJ1-5; TRBD1 might be the D (6 bases). The germline gives CDR1 MNHNS, CDR2 SASEGT. This CDR3 spans 15 amino acids. Trimming shortened V by 4 bases and J by 0 bases, and 10 bases separated the two germline ends. CDR3 protein: CASSGGHYSNQPQHF. The CDR3 coding sequence is TGTGCCAGCAGTGGGGGACACTATAGCAATCAGCCCCAGCATTTT.

In DNA, the CDR3 is TGCGCCAGCAGCCAAGCTTCGGGGGTCACTGAAGCTTTCTTT. It is translated as CASSQASGVTEAFF. The rearrangement joins TRBV4-3 to TRBJ1-1; D may be TRBD1 (5 bases). Trimming took 1 base from V and 4 from J, leaving 10 bases between them. CDR1 is LGHNA, CDR2 YSLEER, per germline. This CDR3 comprises 14 residues.

The V and J genes are TRBV29-1 and TRBJ1-3; D may be TRBD1 (5 bases). CDR3 size: 12 residues. Trimming removed 2 bases at V and 6 bases at J, with 8 bases between. CDR1 SQVTM and CDR2 ANQGSEA come from the germline V gene. The CDR3 here is CSVERGANTIYF. In nucleotides, the CDR3 is TGCAGCGTTGAAAGGGGCGCAAACACCATATATTTT.

This chain joins TRBV10-3 and TRBJ1-6; 7 bases line up with TRBD1. The V and J ends lost 3 bases and 7 bases, in that order; junction bases with no gene match: 6. The CDR3 has 15 amino acids. The germline CDR1 and CDR2 sequences are ENHRY and SYGVKD. The CDR3 region has the DNA TGTGCCATCAGTGAAACGACAGGGATGAATTCACCCCTCCACTTT. Amino acids: CAISETTGMNSPLHF.

V gene TRBV7-6 combines with J gene TRBJ2-2; D not resolved. The CDR3 covers 16 residues. The V end lost 4 bases, the J end lost 4 bases, and 16 bases lay between the germline ends. Germline-derived CDR1 and CDR2 are SGHVS and FNYEAQ. The CDR3 nucleotides are TGTGCCAGCAGCTCCGGGTTGGCCTCCGGCACCGGGGAGCTGTTTTTT. This codes for CASSSGLASGTGELFF.

The rearrangement joins TRBV11-2 to TRBJ1-1; D is possibly TRBD1 (6 bases). Between the trimmed V and J ends, which lost 3 bases and 1 base, there was a span of 12 bases. The length of the CDR3 is 15 residues. Germline V lookup: CDR1 SGHAT, CDR2 FQNNGV. The CDR3: CASSLASGQNTEAFF. CDR3 DNA: TGTGCCAGCAGCTTGGCGTCGGGACAGAACACTGAAGCTTTCTTT.

This rearrangement joins TRBV19 to TRBJ1-2; the match to TRBD1 covers 8 bases. This CDR3 spans 12 amino acids. Germline CDR1 and CDR2: LNHDA and SQIVND (reference sequence). The trim removed 10 bases at V and 10 bases at J, leaving 11 bases unmatched. The CDR3 DNA sequence: TGTGCCACCAGGCAGGCAGGGGGCGCCTACACCTTC. Encoded protein: CATRQAGGAYTF.

The V and J genes are TRBV18 and TRBJ2-3; 7 bases are a match to TRBD2. Trimming cost V 5 bases and J 6 bases; bases outside gene matches: 5. Germline V CDR1 and CDR2: KGHSH, LQKENI. This CDR3 comprises 13 residues. CDR3 region: CASSSGVRDTQYF. DNA of the CDR3: TGTGCCAGCTCAAGCGGGGTACGGGATACGCAGTATTTT.

The V and J genes are TRBV29-1 and TRBJ2-6, with 8 bases matching TRBD1. Germline values: CDR1 SQVTM, CDR2 ANQGSEA. The CDR3 spans 16 residues. Trimming cost V 5 bases and J 4 bases; bases outside gene matches: 10. The CDR3 nucleotides read TGCAGCGTTAGTACTCAGGGGGCAATAGGGGCCAACGTCCTGACTTTC. The encoded protein is CSVSTQGAIGANVLTF.

The chain is built from TRBV11-3 and TRBJ2-5; 11 bases are shared with TRBD2. Germline lookup yields CDR1 SGHNT and CDR2 YENEEA. The CDR3 totals 15 residues. The V segment lost 3 bases and the J segment 3 bases; nucleotides outside the gene matches: 3. CDR3 sequence: CASSLELAGEETQYF. The CDR3 DNA reads as TGTGCCAGCAGCTTGGAACTAGCGGGGGAAGAGACCCAGTACTTC.

The chain recombines TRBV19 with TRBJ1-1; D is unclear. V shed 5 bases and J shed 2 bases, with 12 bases lying between them. The CDR3 covers 14 residues. Germline CDR1 is LNHDA and CDR2 is SQIVND (reference sequence). The CDR3 DNA follows: TGTGCCAGTAGTCCGGGAGAGCTTAACACTGAAGCTTTCTTT. Encoded protein: CASSPGELNTEAFF.

The V gene is TRBV4-3, the J gene TRBJ2-6; 7 bases line up with TRBD2. This CDR3 has 18 amino acids. Germline V gene sequence: CDR1 LGHNA, CDR2 YSLEER. V lost 1 base, J lost 0 bases, and 6 bases stayed unmatched. CDR3 DNA sequence: TGCGCCAGCAGCCAAGTTCGGGAGGTTATCTCTGGGGCCAACGTCCTGACTTTC. It yields the protein CASSQVREVISGANVLTF.

The chain combines TRBV25-1 with TRBJ2-7; 8 nucleotides align to TRBD1. V gave up 6 bases and J gave up 6 bases; unmatched junction bases: 7. This CDR3 contains 13 residues. Per the germline V gene, CDR1 is MGHDK and CDR2 is SYGVNS. CDR3 sequence: CASRRDRSSEQYF. DNA of the CDR3: TGTGCCAGCAGAAGGGACAGGTCCAGCGAGCAGTACTTC.

This chain joins TRBV4-2 and TRBJ1-4; tentative D call: TRBD1 (5 bases). Germline CDR1 reads LGHNA; CDR2 reads YNFKEQ. The length of the CDR3 is 15 residues. Trimming took 4 bases from V and 0 from J, leaving 9 bases between them. The CDR3 sequence: CASSPDRATNEKLFF. The CDR3 bases are TGTGCCAGCAGCCCTGACAGAGCAACTAATGAAAAACTGTTTTTT.

This chain links TRBV7-6 with TRBJ2-5; 8 nucleotides agree with TRBD2. Trimming at V came to 5 bases and at J to 5 bases, leaving 10 bases not matched to a gene. CDR3 length: 15 amino acids. Germline CDR1 and CDR2: SGHVS and FNYEAQ. CDR3 sequence (DNA): TGTGCCAGCAGCCAAAATCCGGGGGGGAAGGAGACCCAGTACTTC. Translating it yields CASSQNPGGKETQYF. The whole variable domain, filled in from reference TRBV7-6 and TRBJ2-5, reads GAGVSQSPRYKVTKRGQDVALRCDPISGHVSLYWYRQALGQGPEFLTYFNYEAQQDKSGLPNDRFSAERPEGSISTLTIQRTEQRDSAMYRCASSQNPGGKETQYFGPGTRLLVL.

V is TRBV7-2 and J is TRBJ2-3; 15 bases align to TRBD2. The CDR3 spans 14 residues. V lost 7 bases, J lost 5 bases, and 1 base stayed unmatched. Germline lookup yields CDR1 SGHTA and CDR2 FQGNSA. The CDR3 loop reads CASKGLAGGDTQYF. The CDR3 nucleotides read TGTGCCAGCAAGGGACTAGCGGGGGGAGATACGCAGTATTTT.

V gene TRBV29-1 combines with J gene TRBJ2-7, with D possibly TRBD1 on 5 matching bases. The V end was cut by 6 bases, the J end by 0 bases, with 6 bases between. The CDR3 has 11 amino acids. Germline CDR1 SQVTM, CDR2 ANQGSEA. CDR3 sequence reads: CSVDISYEQYF. Here the CDR3 DNA reads TGCAGCGTGGACATCTCCTACGAGCAGTACTTC.

The chain uses TRBV10-3 and TRBJ2-2; D gene ambiguous. Germline assignment: CDR1 ENHRY and CDR2 SYGVKD. The CDR3 is 16 residues long. V lost 0 bases to trimming and J lost 5 bases, with 13 bases between them. CDR3 nucleotides: TGTGCCATCAGTGAGTCCTACTTGAGTATTACCGGGGAGCTGTTTTTT. Its protein product is CAISESYLSITGELFF.

The gene calls are TRBV2 and TRBJ2-7; 9 bases align to TRBD1. Trimming at V came to 1 base and at J to 7 bases, leaving 5 bases not matched to a gene. The CDR3 sequence is 14 residues long. Germline loops: CDR1 SNHLY, CDR2 FYNNEI. Here the CDR3 reads CASSEVDRGVEQYF. The CDR3 DNA sequence: TGTGCCAGCAGTGAAGTGGACAGGGGAGTTGAGCAGTACTTC.

The rearrangement links TRBV19 to TRBJ2-5; 9 positions match TRBD1. V shed 3 bases and J 4 bases; nucleotides not matched to a gene: 0. This CDR3 is 13 amino acids long. The germline V gene has CDR1 LNHDA and CDR2 SQIVND (reference sequence). The CDR3 nucleotides read TGTGCCAGTAGTATGGACAGGGGAGAGACCCAGTACTTC. This translates into CASSMDRGETQYF.

The chain uses TRBV4-1 and TRBJ2-7; a possible D gene is TRBD2 (6 bases). V was cut by 0 bases and J by 4 bases, with 10 bases left in between. Looked up from germline, CDR1 is MGHRA and CDR2 is YSYEKL. This CDR3 spans 14 amino acids. The CDR3 protein is CASSQEGGIYEQYF. In nucleotides, the CDR3 is TGCGCCAGCAGCCAAGAAGGCGGGATTTACGAGCAGTACTTC.

The V call is TRBV7-2, the J call TRBJ2-7; TRBD2 is a possible D gene (7 bases). The CDR3 contains 16 residues. Germline CDR1 and CDR2: SGHTA and FQGNSA. Trimming shortened V by 0 bases and J by 3 bases, and 15 bases separated the two germline ends. The CDR3 loop reads CASSLAPRGGVYEQYV. The DNA of the CDR3 is TGTGCCAGCAGCTTAGCGCCTAGAGGGGGGGTCTACGAGCAGTACGTC.